The rows below give T cell receptor beta chains drawn from one sample of a study of T cell changes during pregnancy in multiple sclerosis. Profiled with immunoSEQ multiplex PCR; TCRdb holds only in-frame clones, not every one. The sample records tens of thousands of clones, 94% being singletons. The material was peripheral blood, obtained in the third trimester of pregnancy. The receptors stem from a female donor with multiple sclerosis, enrolled in a pregnancy study. The conserved cysteine and the conserved F or W are not part of the CDR3 here.

V gene: TRBV19; J gene: TRBJ1-4; CDR3 protein: ASSRTPGGSREKLF
V gene: TRBV7-3; J gene: TRBJ2-7; CDR3 protein: ASSLTSSYEQY
V gene: TRBV27; J gene: TRBJ2-3; CDR3 protein: ASSLTGGFGTDTQY
V gene: TRBV6-5; J gene: TRBJ1-1; CDR3 protein: ASSNGRVAEAF
V gene: TRBV5-1; J gene: TRBJ1-1; CDR3 protein: ASSFTQGTAF
V gene: TRBV19; J gene: TRBJ2-2; CDR3 protein: ASSSDWMNTGELF
V gene: TRBV6-1; J gene: TRBJ1-1; CDR3 protein: ASSDRGGWSTEAF
V gene: TRBV10-1; J gene: TRBJ2-1; CDR3 protein: ASSRGNEQF
V gene: TRBV5-5; J gene: TRBJ1-5; CDR3 protein: ASSFSKPRGQPQH
V gene: TRBV15; J gene: TRBJ1-3; CDR3 protein: ATSGDRGPGNTIY
V gene: TRBV6-5; J gene: TRBJ2-2; CDR3 protein: ASSYRFLLSGELF
V gene: TRBV2; J gene: TRBJ2-7; CDR3 protein: ASSVRQGPSYEQY
V gene: TRBV6-4; J gene: TRBJ1-2; CDR3 protein: ASSELALEHGYT
V gene: TRBV4-1; J gene: TRBJ1-5; CDR3 protein: ASSQDGRVGQPQH
V gene: TRBV6-6; J gene: TRBJ2-5; CDR3 protein: ASSRERGGAQETQY
V gene: TRBV11-3; J gene: TRBJ2-7; CDR3 protein: ASSHTSGGGEQY
V gene: TRBV6-1; J gene: TRBJ2-7; CDR3 protein: ASSERGDSSYEQY
V gene: TRBV27; J gene: TRBJ2-7; CDR3 protein: ASSQGGDGSYEQY
V gene: TRBV6-1; J gene: TRBJ2-5; CDR3 protein: ASNLAGATKRGY
V gene: TRBV4-1; J gene: TRBJ1-1; CDR3 protein: ASSPPSRGRAF
V gene: TRBV15; J gene: TRBJ2-5; CDR3 protein: ATSRDPGLLYQETQY
V gene: TRBV6-7; J gene: TRBJ2-7; CDR3 protein: ASRPTTGGHEQY
V gene: TRBV18; J gene: TRBJ1-2; CDR3 protein: ASSPTRDSYGYT
V gene: TRBV4-1; J gene: TRBJ2-1; CDR3 protein: ASSQVSSGGSGYEQF
V gene: TRBV11-2; J gene: TRBJ1-3; CDR3 protein: ASSFSQGVSGNTIY
V gene: TRBV5-8; J gene: TRBJ2-3; CDR3 protein: ASSLAQQGGDTQY
V gene: TRBV27; J gene: TRBJ1-1; CDR3 protein: ASSWGRVTEAF
V gene: TRBV5-4; J gene: TRBJ2-1; CDR3 protein: ASSLVDRAYNEQF
V gene: TRBV12-5; J gene: TRBJ1-6; CDR3 protein: ASGLYYPEGLNSPLH
V gene: TRBV6-1; J gene: TRBJ2-3; CDR3 protein: ASSVGLAGTDTQY
V gene: TRBV6-5; J gene: TRBJ2-4; CDR3 protein: ASSYEGAGAKNIQY
V gene: TRBV7-8; J gene: TRBJ2-7; CDR3 protein: ASRGQGEGYEQY
V gene: TRBV29-1; J gene: TRBJ1-1; CDR3 protein: SVESGTGNTEAF
V gene: TRBV27; J gene: TRBJ2-5; CDR3 protein: ASRDRGKEETQY
V gene: TRBV27; J gene: TRBJ1-5; CDR3 protein: ASRQRVDQPQH